This is a list of T cell receptor beta chains from one sample in a study of vaccination effects on CD4 cells after COVID-19. Their recognized antigens are unknown. Profiling relied on immunoSEQ multiplex PCR, and the TCRdb table lists in-frame clones only, not all of them. The data show under 40,000 clones, with about two thirds seen just once and roughly 3.8% held by the top ten. The source material was CD4+ T cells from PBMCs cultured without peptide, sampled before COVID-19 vaccination. Receptors originate from a human donor who received a COVID-19 vaccine. The CDR3 runs from the conserved cysteine through the conserved F or W. A D gene is named only where the DNA matches it firmly. The size of a clone is reported for some rows only, either as once, few or many, or as a class for expanded clones.

clone_size	v_call	j_call	d_call	cdr3_aa	cdr3_nt
.	TRBV9	TRBJ1-1	.	CASSVGPTGTEAFF	TGTGCCAGCAGCGTAGGACCCACAGGCACTGAAGCTTTCTTT
.	TRBV3-1/TRBV3-2	TRBJ2-7	.	CASSQESVSGINYEQYF	TGTGCCAGCAGCCAGGAGTCGGTTAGCGGAATAAACTACGAGCAGTACTTC
few	TRBV7-8	TRBJ1-5	.	CASRLGASNQPQHF	TGTGCCAGCAGGCTCGGAGCGAGCAATCAGCCCCAGCATTTT
.	TRBV19	TRBJ1-1	.	CASIGFLSGTEAFF	TGTGCCAGTATCGGATTCCTTTCAGGCACTGAAGCTTTCTTT
.	TRBV5-1	TRBJ2-1	TRBD2	CASSLKGSGRSSEQFF	TGCGCCAGCAGCTTGAAAGGCAGCGGGAGATCTAGTGAGCAGTTCTTC
once	TRBV5-5	TRBJ1-5	TRBD1	CASSDRGGFEPQHF	TGTGCCAGCAGCGACAGGGGCGGGTTTGAGCCCCAGCATTTT
.	TRBV6-4	TRBJ2-6	.	CASSDRAGANVLTF	TGTGCCAGCAGTGACAGGGCCGGGGCCAACGTCCTGACTTTC
.	TRBV3-1/TRBV3-2	TRBJ2-7	TRBD2	CASSQIPSMGLAGGPEQYF	TGTGCCAGCAGCCAAATCCCTTCTATGGGACTAGCGGGAGGGCCCGAGCAGTACTTC
.	TRBV24-1	TRBJ2-3	.	CATSENRVQYF	TGTGCCACCAGTGAGAACAGGGTCCAGTATTTT
.	TRBV2	TRBJ1-1	.	CASRTVGEGTEAFF	TGTGCCAGCCGCACTGTTGGGGAAGGAACTGAAGCTTTCTTT
.	TRBV18	TRBJ2-7	TRBD1	CASHSAGTGLYEQYF	TGTGCCAGTCATAGCGCCGGGACAGGACTCTACGAGCAGTACTTC
few	TRBV4-2	TRBJ2-2	TRBD2	CASSQDMVASGFTGELFF	TGTGCCAGCAGCCAAGATATGGTGGCTAGCGGATTCACCGGGGAGCTGTTTTTT
few	TRBV7-9	TRBJ1-1	.	CASSKQGNTEAFF	TGTGCCAGCAGCAAGCAGGGTAACACTGAAGCTTTCTTT
.	TRBV11-3	TRBJ2-5	TRBD1	CASSRDRGFQETQYF	TGTGCCAGCAGCCGGGACAGGGGTTTCCAAGAGACCCAGTACTTC
.	TRBV3-1/TRBV3-2	TRBJ2-1	TRBD2	CASRPHTSGVYEQFF	TGTGCCAGCAGACCACATACTAGCGGGGTCTATGAGCAGTTCTTC
.	TRBV19	TRBJ1-3	.	CASSKVVSGNTIYF	TGTGCCAGTAGTAAGGTCGTCTCTGGAAACACCATATATTTT